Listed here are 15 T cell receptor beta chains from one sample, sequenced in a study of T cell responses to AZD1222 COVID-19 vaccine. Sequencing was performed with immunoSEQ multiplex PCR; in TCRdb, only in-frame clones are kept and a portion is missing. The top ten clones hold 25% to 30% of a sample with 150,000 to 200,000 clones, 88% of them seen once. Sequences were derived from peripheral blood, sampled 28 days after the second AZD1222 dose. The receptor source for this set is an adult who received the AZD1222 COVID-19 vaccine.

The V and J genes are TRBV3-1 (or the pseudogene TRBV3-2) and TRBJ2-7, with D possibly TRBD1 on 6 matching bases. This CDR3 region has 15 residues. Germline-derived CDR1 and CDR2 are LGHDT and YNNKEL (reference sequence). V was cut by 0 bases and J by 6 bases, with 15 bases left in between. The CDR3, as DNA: TGTGCCAGCAGCCAAGATTGGAACAGGGAAACCGAGCAGTACTTC. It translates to CASSQDWNRETEQYF.

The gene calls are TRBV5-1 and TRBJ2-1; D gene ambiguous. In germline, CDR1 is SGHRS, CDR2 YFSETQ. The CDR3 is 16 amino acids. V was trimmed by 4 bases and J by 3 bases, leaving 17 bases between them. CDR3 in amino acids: CASSGPPWKLYNEQFF. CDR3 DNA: TGCGCCAGCAGCGGACCCCCTTGGAAACTCTACAATGAGCAGTTCTTC.

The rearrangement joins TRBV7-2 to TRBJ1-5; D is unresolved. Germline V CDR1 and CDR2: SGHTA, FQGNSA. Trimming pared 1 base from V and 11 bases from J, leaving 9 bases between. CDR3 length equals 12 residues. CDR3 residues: CASSLEASAQHF. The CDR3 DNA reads TGTGCCAGCAGCTTAGAAGCTTCTGCCCAGCATTTT.

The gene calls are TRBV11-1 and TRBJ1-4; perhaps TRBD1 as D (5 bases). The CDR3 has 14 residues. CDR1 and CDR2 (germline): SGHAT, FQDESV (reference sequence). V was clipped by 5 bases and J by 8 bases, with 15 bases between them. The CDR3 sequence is CASSRPGLEEKLFF. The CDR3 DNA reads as TGTGCCAGCAGCCGACCGGGGCTCGAGGAAAAACTGTTTTTT.

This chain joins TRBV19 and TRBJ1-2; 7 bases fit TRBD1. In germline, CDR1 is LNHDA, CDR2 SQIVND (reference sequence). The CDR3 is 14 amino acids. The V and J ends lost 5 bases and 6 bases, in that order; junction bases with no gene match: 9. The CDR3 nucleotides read TGTGCCAGTAGTGGGGCAGGGGGAATCGATGGCTACACCTTC. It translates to CASSGAGGIDGYTF.

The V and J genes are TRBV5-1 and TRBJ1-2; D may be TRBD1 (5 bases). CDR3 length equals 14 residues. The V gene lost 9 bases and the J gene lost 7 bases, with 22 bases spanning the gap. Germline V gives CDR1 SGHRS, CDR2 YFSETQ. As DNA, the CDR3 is TGCGCCACCCCCATGGGAGTGGGGCTTTTTGGCTACACCTTC. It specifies CATPMGVGLFGYTF.

DNA of the CDR3: TGTGCCAGCAGTCCCACTGTCACGTTCGAGCAGTACTTC. Translation: CASSPTVTFEQYF. J is TRBJ2-7 and V is TRBV5-6; D remains unclear. The CDR3 spans 13 residues. Trimming removed 5 bases at V and 6 bases at J, with 15 bases between. The germline gives CDR1 SGHDT, CDR2 YYEEEE.

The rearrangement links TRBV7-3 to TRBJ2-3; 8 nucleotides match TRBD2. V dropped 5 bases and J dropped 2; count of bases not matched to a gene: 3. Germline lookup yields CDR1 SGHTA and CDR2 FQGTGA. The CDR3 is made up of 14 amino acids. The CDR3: CASSRAGATDTQYF. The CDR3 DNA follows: TGTGCCAGCAGCCGAGCGGGAGCCACAGATACGCAGTATTTT.

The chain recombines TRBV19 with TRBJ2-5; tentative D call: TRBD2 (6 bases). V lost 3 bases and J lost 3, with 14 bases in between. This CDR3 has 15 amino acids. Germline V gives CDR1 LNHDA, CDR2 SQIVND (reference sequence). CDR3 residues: CASSIGEVPKETQYF. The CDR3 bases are TGTGCCAGTAGTATTGGGGAGGTACCTAAAGAGACCCAGTACTTC. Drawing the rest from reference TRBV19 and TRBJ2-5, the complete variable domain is DGGITQSPKYLFRKEGQNVTLSCEQNLNHDAMYWYRQDPGQGLRLIYYSQIVNDFQKGDIAEGYSVSREKKESFPLTVTSAQKNPTAFYLCASSIGEVPKETQYFGPGTRLLVL.

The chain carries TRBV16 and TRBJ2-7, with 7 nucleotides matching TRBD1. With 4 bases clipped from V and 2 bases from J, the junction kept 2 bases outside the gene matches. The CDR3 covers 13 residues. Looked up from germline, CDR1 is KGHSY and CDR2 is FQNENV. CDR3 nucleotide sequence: TGTGCCAGCAGCCGACAGGGCCCCTACGAGCAGTACTTC. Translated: CASSRQGPYEQYF. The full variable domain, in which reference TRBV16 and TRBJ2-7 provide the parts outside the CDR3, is GEEVAQTPKHLVRGEGQKAKLYCAPIKGHSYVFWYQQVLKNEFKFLISFQNENVFDETGMPKERFSAKCLPNSPCSLEIQATKLEDSAVYFCASSRQGPYEQYFGPGTRLTVT.

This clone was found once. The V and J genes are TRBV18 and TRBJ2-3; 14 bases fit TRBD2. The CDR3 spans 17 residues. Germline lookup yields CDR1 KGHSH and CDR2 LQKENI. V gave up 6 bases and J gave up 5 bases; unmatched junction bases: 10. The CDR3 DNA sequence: TGTGCCAGCTCGCGAGGCGGGACTAGCGGGAGTAAAGATACGCAGTATTTT. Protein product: CASSRGGTSGSKDTQYF.

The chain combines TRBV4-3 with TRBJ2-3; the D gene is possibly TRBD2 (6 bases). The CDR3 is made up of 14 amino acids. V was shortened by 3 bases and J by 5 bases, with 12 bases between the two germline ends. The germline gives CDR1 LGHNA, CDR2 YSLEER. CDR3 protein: CASSQAGTRDTQYF. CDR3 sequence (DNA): TGCGCCAGCAGCCAGGCCGGGACTCGAGATACGCAGTATTTT.

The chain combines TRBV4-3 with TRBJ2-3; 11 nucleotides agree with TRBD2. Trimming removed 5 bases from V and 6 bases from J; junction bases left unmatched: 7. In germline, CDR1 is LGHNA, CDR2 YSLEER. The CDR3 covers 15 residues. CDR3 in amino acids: CASSGTSGPFDTQYF. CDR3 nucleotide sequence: TGCGCCAGCAGCGGGACTAGCGGCCCTTTCGATACGCAGTATTTT.

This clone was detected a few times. CDR3 DNA sequence: TGTGCCAGCAGCTTAGATTCGGGAGGGGAATTCGGCTACACCTTC. Residues: CASSLDSGGEFGYTF. V is TRBV11-3 and J is TRBJ1-2, with D perhaps matching TRBD1 (5 bases). The CDR3 loop spans 15 amino acids. Germline V lookup: CDR1 SGHNT, CDR2 YENEEA. Trimming removed 0 bases from V and 8 bases from J, with 16 bases in between.

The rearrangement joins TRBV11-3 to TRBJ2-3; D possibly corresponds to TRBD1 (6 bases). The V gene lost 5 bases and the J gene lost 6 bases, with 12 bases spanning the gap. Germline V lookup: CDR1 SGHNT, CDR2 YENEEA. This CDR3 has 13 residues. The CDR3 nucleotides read TGTGCCAGCAGCCGTACAGGGTCCGATACGCAGTATTTT. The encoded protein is CASSRTGSDTQYF.